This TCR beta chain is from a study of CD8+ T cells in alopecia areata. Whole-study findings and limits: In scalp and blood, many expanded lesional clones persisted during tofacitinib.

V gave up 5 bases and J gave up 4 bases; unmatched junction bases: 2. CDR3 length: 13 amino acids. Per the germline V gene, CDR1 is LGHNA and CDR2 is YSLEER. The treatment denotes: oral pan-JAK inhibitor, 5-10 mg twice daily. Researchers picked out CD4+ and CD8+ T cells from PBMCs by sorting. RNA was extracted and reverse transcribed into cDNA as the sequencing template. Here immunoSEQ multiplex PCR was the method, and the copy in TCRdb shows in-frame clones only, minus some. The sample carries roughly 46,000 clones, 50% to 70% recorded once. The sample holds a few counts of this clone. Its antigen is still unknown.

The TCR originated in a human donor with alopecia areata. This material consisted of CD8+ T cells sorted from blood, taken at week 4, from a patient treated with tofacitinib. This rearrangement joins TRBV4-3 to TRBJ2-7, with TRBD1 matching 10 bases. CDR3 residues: CASSSGQGYEQYF. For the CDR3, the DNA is TGCGCCAGCAGCTCGGGACAGGGGTACGAGCAGTACTTC.